Listed below are T cell receptor beta chains from one sample, sequenced in a study of shared clonotypes between healthy human individuals. Clones were read by immunoSEQ multiplex PCR, and TCRdb kept only the in-frame ones, dropping some. This table has millions of clones, 90% to 95% appearing once. Input material: naive CD4+ T cells sorted from blood. These receptors all stem from a man between 18 and 35 years old in good health. Each CDR3 is given with its conserved first and last residue. The D gene is left open where the match is weak. Some rows mark clone size as missing; the rest say once, few, many or name a class of expanded clone.

- | TRBJ2-4 | TRBV7-2 | - | TGTGCCAGCAGCCTAACGGGAGTTCCAACCCCCTTTTTATTCTTC | CASSLTGVPTPFLFF
- | TRBJ2-1 | TRBV15 | TRBD2 | TGTGCCACCAGCGGGCCAATAGCGGGCCTCCTGCGGGGTGAGCAGTTCTTC | CATSGPIAGLLRGEQFF
- | TRBJ1-1 | TRBV11-2 | - | TGTGCCAGCAACTCCTGGACAGCGAACACTGAAGCTTTCTTT | CASNSWTANTEAFF
once | TRBJ2-1 | TRBV7-9 | TRBD2 | TGTGCCAGCAGCTGGACTAGCGGGGGGACCAATGAGCAGTTCTTC | CASSWTSGGTNEQFF
once | TRBJ2-1 | TRBV7-3 | - | TGTGCCAGCAGCTTTGCGGGGCCGAACAATGAGCAGTTCTTC | CASSFAGPNNEQFF
- | TRBJ2-2 | TRBV6-5 | TRBD1 | TGTGCCAGCAGTTACTCAAGGGGGCAGTGGGCCGGGGAGCTGTTTTTT | CASSYSRGQWAGELFF
- | TRBJ2-1 | TRBV6-5 | - | TGTGCCAGCAGAATCTTCTCTAGCTCCTACAATGAGCAGTTCTTC | CASRIFSSSYNEQFF
- | TRBJ2-3 | TRBV5-6 | - | TGTGCCAGCAGCTTGGGCTTCGGGGGAGCCACCACAGATACGCAGTATTTT | CASSLGFGGATTDTQYF
- | TRBJ1-2 | TRBV10-3 | TRBD1 | TGTGCCATCAGAGAAGGGGTAACAGGGGGCGCCGATGGCTACACCTTC | CAIREGVTGGADGYTF
- | TRBJ1-1 | TRBV4-1 | - | TGCGCCAGCAGCCAAGATTGGGGAACAGGAGGAGCTTTCTTT | CASSQDWGTGGAFF
- | TRBJ2-1 | TRBV19 | TRBD2 | TGTGCCACCAATGATTTTCCTAGCGGGGGGGCTAGTGAGCAGTTCTTC | CATNDFPSGGASEQFF
- | TRBJ2-7 | TRBV11-2 | - | TGTGCCAGCACCCCCCGGGGGAGCTCCTACGAGCAGTACTTC | CASTPRGSSYEQYF
- | TRBJ1-2 | TRBV5-1 | - | TGCGCCAGCAGCTTGGTTTTGGACTATGGCTACACCTTC | CASSLVLDYGYTF
- | TRBJ2-7 | TRBV7-6 | TRBD1 | TGTGCCAGCAGCCTAGGACAGGGGATCTCCTCCTACGAGCAGTACTTC | CASSLGQGISSYEQYF
- | TRBJ1-2 | TRBV18 | - | TGTGCCAGCTCACCAAGGGGGATTTCAGCTAACTATGGCTACACCTTC | CASSPRGISANYGYTF
- | TRBJ2-7 | TRBV21-1 | - | TGTGCCAGCAGCAAAGAGGTATCCCCAAAGGTCTCCTACGAGCAGTACTTC | CASSKEVSPKVSYEQYF
- | TRBJ2-7 | TRBV4-3 | TRBD2 | TGCGCCAACCCAGACAAGGGGGGGACTAGCGGGACATCCTACGAGCAGTACTTC | CANPDKGGTSGTSYEQYF
few | TRBJ1-4 | TRBV5-1 | - | TGCGCCAGCAGCCAACTGCCCGGAAATGAAAAACTGTTTTTT | CASSQLPGNEKLFF
- | TRBJ2-3 | TRBV5-1 | - | TGCGCCAGCAGCTTAGGAGGGCCGACAGATACGCAGTATTTT | CASSLGGPTDTQYF
- | TRBJ2-5 | TRBV19 | TRBD2 | TGTGCCAGTAGTCCTAGCGGGAGGTTGGAGACCCAGTACTTC | CASSPSGRLETQYF
- | TRBJ2-7 | TRBV5-6 | TRBD2 | TGTGCCAGCAGCGCCACTAGCGGGAGAGAGCAGTACTTC | CASSATSGREQYF
- | TRBJ1-4 | TRBV5-4 | TRBD1 | TGTGCCAGCAGCCCAGGGACAGGGGGAACTAATGAAAAACTGTTTTTT | CASSPGTGGTNEKLFF
- | TRBJ2-1 | TRBV30 | - | TGTGCCTTGGACAACTACAATGAGCAGTTCTTC | CALDNYNEQFF
- | TRBJ2-1 | TRBV30 | - | TGTGCCTGGAGAGCGGTCAGCTCCTACAATGAGCAGTTCTTC | CAWRAVSSYNEQFF
once | TRBJ1-1 | TRBV7-2 | - | TGTGCCAGCAGCTTAGAGGGACGGATGAACACTGAAGCTTTCTTT | CASSLEGRMNTEAFF
- | TRBJ1-4 | TRBV30 | - | TGTGCCTGGAGTGCGGGATCAACTAATGAAAAACTGTTTTTT | CAWSAGSTNEKLFF
- | TRBJ1-6 | TRBV19 | TRBD1 | TGTGCCACAAGGACAGGGAGCACCTATAATTCACCCCTCCACTTT | CATRTGSTYNSPLHF
- | TRBJ2-2 | TRBV19 | TRBD1 | TGTGCCAGTAGTATTCAACAGGGGGTGAGCACCGGGGAGCTGTTTTTT | CASSIQQGVSTGELFF
- | TRBJ1-5 | TRBV19 | - | TGTGCCAGTAGTATAGCCGGCGGTAGCAATCAGCCCCAGCATTTT | CASSIAGGSNQPQHF
- | TRBJ1-3 | TRBV29-1 | - | TGCAGCGTTGAAGGGAGAAACACCATATATTTT | CSVEGRNTIYF
- | TRBJ2-7 | TRBV18 | - | TGTGCCAGCTCACCACCAGCGGGCTACGAGCAGTACTTC | CASSPPAGYEQYF
few | TRBJ1-5 | TRBV30 | - | TGTGCCTGCCAGCCGGGCAATCAGCCCCAGCATTTT | CACQPGNQPQHF
- | TRBJ2-1 | TRBV29-1 | TRBD2 | TGCAGCGTCCCTCACGGCGGGAGTTCCTACAATGAGCAGTTCTTC | CSVPHGGSSYNEQFF
few | TRBJ1-1 | TRBV6-1 | TRBD1 | TGTGCCAGCAGTGGTGGAACAGGGGGGACTGAAGCTTTCTTT | CASSGGTGGTEAFF
- | TRBJ2-7 | TRBV25-1 | - | TGTGCCAGCAGTGATCAACAGAGAGTCCCGTACTTC | CASSDQQRVPYF